These T cell receptor beta chains were read from a single sample in a study of regulatory T cells in long-lasting Graves disease. Via MiXCR, TCRdb re-called the multiplex PCR reads, giving one row per CDR3 protein. The data show 360,000 or so distinct CDR3 sequences, with 16% seen just once and roughly 29% held by the top ten. These data were also reused for a study on T cells in Graves' hyperthyroidism and ophthalmopathy.

The sample here was peripheral blood mononuclear cells (PBMCs), taken at new diagnosis, from a patient treated with antithyroid drugs. The source is a man in his forties or fifties with Graves disease. Both conserved end residues are part of each CDR3. Each record gives: J gene, clone size, D gene, V gene, CDR3 DNA, CDR3 protein. The D gene is left open where the match is weak. Clone size is shown for a subset of rows, as once, few, many or a class of expanded clone.

TRBJ1-2 few . TRBV12-3/TRBV12-4 TGTGCCAGCAGTTTAGTTGGCAGGACCTACTTCTTC CASSLVGRTYFF
TRBJ1-1 many TRBD1 TRBV29-1 TGCAGCGTTGTAAGGGGACAGCATAACACTGAAGCTTTCTTT CSVVRGQHNTEAFF
TRBJ2-7 few . TRBV27 TGTGCCAGCAGTTTCGGACAAACCTACGAGCAGTACTTC CASSFGQTYEQYF
TRBJ2-4 many . TRBV10-3 TGTGCCATCAGTGAGTCGGTGACAGGGAGGTCCAAAAACATTCAGTACTTC CAISESVTGRSKNIQYF
TRBJ1-3 many . TRBV12-3/TRBV12-4 TGTGCCAGCAGTCTGGACGGCTTTGGGGGAAACACCATATATTTT CASSLDGFGGNTIYF
TRBJ1-5 many . TRBV2 TGTGCCAGCAAGGTCCGCGCGGGGAACCAGCCCCAGCATTTT CASKVRAGNQPQHF
TRBJ2-3 . TRBD2 TRBV9 TGTGCCAGCAGCGCGGGGGGATTAAGCACAGATACGCAGTATTTT CASSAGGLSTDTQYF
TRBJ2-1 . . TRBV28 TGTGCCGGTAGCCGGGGGTCCTACAATGAGCAGTTCTTC CAGSRGSYNEQFF
TRBJ2-1 many TRBD1 TRBV6-2/TRBV6-3 TGTGCCAGCAGTTACGACAGGGGGCGCTTCGTCATTGAGCAGTTCTTC CASSYDRGRFVIEQFF
TRBJ2-5 many . TRBV6-1 TGTGCCAGCAGTCAAACCCTGGGGCAAGAGACCCAGTACTTC CASSQTLGQETQYF
TRBJ2-1 few . TRBV19 TGTGCCAGTAGTTCCGACCGGGACCTCAGGGAGCAGTTCTTC CASSSDRDLREQFF
TRBJ1-4 . . TRBV27 TGTGCCAGCAGCTTAGGCGGCGATATACCTCGCGAAAAACTGTTTTTT CASSLGGDIPREKLFF
TRBJ2-7 few . TRBV28 TGTGCCAGCAGGCACCCACTCACCGCCTGGGGACAACCGTCCTACGAGCAGTACTTT CASRHPLTAWGQPSYEQYF
TRBJ2-1 . . TRBV19 TGTGCCAGTAGTAAAGAGAGGGGCTCCTACAATGAGCAGTTCTTC CASSKERGSYNEQFF
TRBJ1-1 many . TRBV20-1 TGCAGTGCTCACCAGGGGAGCACTGAAGCTTTCTTT CSAHQGSTEAFF
TRBJ1-4 . . TRBV7-3 TGTGCCAGCAGCCCAGGACAGATTTATGAAAAACTGTTTTTT CASSPGQIYEKLFF
TRBJ2-2 many . TRBV2 TGTGCCAGCTTGAGGGACGCGAACACCGGGGAGCTGTTTTTT CASLRDANTGELFF
TRBJ1-1 once TRBD1 TRBV5-1 TGCGCCAGCAGCTTGGAGGACAGGGGAGGGACTGAAGCTTTCTTT CASSLEDRGGTEAFF
TRBJ2-3 . . TRBV5-5 TGTGCCAGCAGCTTGAGTTTGTGGGGTACGCAGTATTTT CASSLSLWGTQYF
TRBJ2-2 many . TRBV15 TGTGCCACCAGATGGACTTATTCCGGGGAGCTGTTTTTT CATRWTYSGELFF
TRBJ2-1 many . TRBV27 TGTGCCAGCAGTTCCCGGCAGACAATCATCTCCTACAATGAGCAGTTCTTC CASSSRQTIISYNEQFF
TRBJ2-1 few . TRBV9 TGTGCCAGCAGCGCCGCCCGAGGACAGCCCTACAATGAGCAGTTCTTC CASSAARGQPYNEQFF
TRBJ1-2 once TRBD1 TRBV6-1 TGTGCCAGCCGAGGGACAGGGCGCCGCCCTAACTATGGCTACACCTTC CASRGTGRRPNYGYTF
TRBJ2-7 many . TRBV18 TGTGCCAGCTCACCAGCGAGTCGGGAGCAGTACTTC CASSPASREQYF
TRBJ1-5 . . TRBV30 TGTGCCTGGAGTGTAGGTCAACTTTCTAGCAATCAGCCCCAGCATTTT CAWSVGQLSSNQPQHF
TRBJ1-5 many TRBD1 TRBV6-1 TGTGCCAGCATCGGGACAGGCAGTTCGCCCCAGCATTTT CASIGTGSSPQHF
TRBJ1-4 few TRBD1 TRBV5-1 TGCGCCAGCAGCTTGGCCGGACAGGGGGCTGATGAAAAACTGTTTTTT CASSLAGQGADEKLFF
TRBJ2-1 . . TRBV12-3/TRBV12-4 TGTGCCAGCAGTCCCTTTTTCCATGAGCAGTTCTTC CASSPFFHEQFF
TRBJ2-1 . TRBD2 TRBV12-5 TGTGCTAGTGGATCTAGCGGGAACAACAATGAGCAGTTCTTC CASGSSGNNNEQFF
TRBJ2-1 . TRBD1 TRBV11-2 TGTGCCAGCAGCTTATGGACAGGGGGACTCTACAATGAGCAGTTCTTC CASSLWTGGLYNEQFF
TRBJ2-1 few . TRBV19 TGTGCCAGTAGTTCCGACTGGGGTGAGCAGTTCTTC CASSSDWGEQFF
TRBJ1-5 . . TRBV19 TGTGCCAGTAGTATGTCCTTTCACAGGCTTAATCAGCCCCAGCATTTT CASSMSFHRLNQPQHF
TRBJ2-7 many . TRBV28 TGTGCCAGCAGGCTAGGAGGGGATTACGAGCAGTACTTC CASRLGGDYEQYF
TRBJ2-7 many . TRBV20-1 TGCAGTGCTGCCCAGGATTACTACGAGCAGTACTTC CSAAQDYYEQYF
TRBJ2-1 few TRBD2 TRBV27 TGTGCCAGCAGAAAGAGACAGACTTCACTAGCGGGGGGGGGCGAGCAGTTCTTC CASRKRQTSLAGGGEQFF
TRBJ1-1 many . TRBV11-3 TGTGCCAGCAGCCAAGATCGGGCGGCGAACACTGAAGCTTTCTTT CASSQDRAANTEAFF
TRBJ2-7 many TRBD1 TRBV12-3/TRBV12-4 TGTGCCAGCAGTTTGAGAGGGGGCTACTACGAGCAGTACTTC CASSLRGGYYEQYF
TRBJ2-5 few . TRBV7-8 TGTGCCAGCAGCTTAGTTCAATGGACAATCCGGGAGACCCAGTACTTC CASSLVQWTIRETQYF
TRBJ2-7 once . TRBV6-5 TGTGCCAGCAGTTACATCTGGGCCGCTGCCGAGCAGTACTTC CASSYIWAAAEQYF
TRBJ2-1 few TRBD1 TRBV20-1 TGCAGTGCCCAAGAACAGGGGGTGTTCGGTGAGCAGTTCTTC CSAQEQGVFGEQFF
TRBJ2-7 . TRBD2 TRBV4-3 TGCGCCAGCAGCCCCCGGGCCGGGGGGGCCTACGAGCAGTACTTC CASSPRAGGAYEQYF
TRBJ1-1 . TRBD1 TRBV15 TGTGCCACCAGCAGACAGGGGGGATTCGTGATTGAAGCTTTCTTT CATSRQGGFVIEAFF
TRBJ2-7 many TRBD1 TRBV28 TGTGCCAGCAGGAGGACAGGGAACCCCTACGAGCAGTACTTC CASRRTGNPYEQYF
TRBJ1-1 . . TRBV9 TGTGCCAGCAGCGCCGATGCAGGGGCCACTGAAGCTTTCTTT CASSADAGATEAFF
TRBJ2-4 many . TRBV7-9 TGTGCCAGCAGCTTAGTCGAGGGATTAGCCAAAAACATTCAGTACTTC CASSLVEGLAKNIQYF
TRBJ2-7 many TRBD1 TRBV28 TGTGCCAGCAATCTGACAGGGGGCGACGAGCAGTACTTC CASNLTGGDEQYF
TRBJ1-6 . . TRBV3-2 TGTGCCAGCAGCCAACACTTGGCGGATAATTCACCCCTCCACTTT CASSQHLADNSPLHF
TRBJ2-5 many TRBD1 TRBV18 TGTGCCAGCTCACCAGGGACAGGAGAGACCCAGTACTTC CASSPGTGETQYF
TRBJ2-7 . TRBD1 TRBV27 TGTGCCAGCAGTTTCCGACAGGGGAGAACCTACGAGCAGTACTTC CASSFRQGRTYEQYF